The 13 T cell receptor beta chains below all came from one sample that was sequenced in a study of control samples from healthy donors and cancer patients. Sequenced by immunoSEQ multiplex PCR; TCRdb stores in-frame clones only, minus some. The sample lists about 73,000 clones; more than 75% were seen once. Specimen: blood. Receptor source: a woman aged 45-59 years in good health.

V usage is TRBV5-1 and J usage is TRBJ2-2, with D unresolved. There are 13 residues in the CDR3. CDR1 and CDR2 from the germline V gene are SGHRS and YFSETQ. V was shortened by 4 bases and J by 5 bases, with 9 bases between the two germline ends. The DNA of the CDR3 is TGCGCCAGCAGCCAACAGTCGACCGGGGAGCTGTTTTTT. It encodes CASSQQSTGELFF.

J is TRBJ1-1 and V is TRBV28; D gene uncertain. The ends were cut back, 0 bases at V and 0 bases at J, with 8 bases in the middle. Germline V gene data show CDR1 as MDHEN and CDR2 as SYDVKM. This CDR3 contains 15 residues. CDR3 in DNA: TGTGCCAGCAGTTTATGGGGTCAGATGAACACTGAAGCTTTCTTT. This gives the protein CASSLWGQMNTEAFF.

The rearrangement joins TRBV14 to TRBJ1-3; D gene uncertain. V was clipped by 0 bases and J by 8 bases, with 11 bases between them. Germline V lookup: CDR1 SGHDN, CDR2 FVKESK. CDR3 length: 14 amino acids. CDR3 DNA: TGTGCCAGCAGCCAAGATTCAGTTCGGGACACCATATATTTT. Its translation: CASSQDSVRDTIYF. Full variable domain (rest looked up from reference TRBV14 and TRBJ1-3): EAGVTQFPSHSVIEKGQTVTLRCDPISGHDNLYWYRRVMGKEIKFLLHFVKESKQDESGMPNNRFLAERTGGTYSTLKVQPAELEDSGVYFCASSQDSVRDTIYFGEGSWLTVV.

The chain has TRBV9 and TRBJ2-2, with D tentatively TRBD1 or TRBD2 (6 bases each). V was trimmed by 9 bases and J by 0 bases, leaving 15 bases between them. Germline-derived CDR1 and CDR2 are SGDLS and YYNGEE. The CDR3 sequence is 15 residues long. CDR3 in DNA: TGTGCCACCGCGGGGAGGACAGCGAACACCGGGGAGCTGTTTTTT. It yields the protein CATAGRTANTGELFF.

V gene TRBV19 combines with J gene TRBJ2-1; the match to TRBD2 covers 8 bases. The V gene's germline CDR1 is LNHDA and CDR2 SQIVND (reference sequence). CDR3 length equals 15 residues. With V trimmed by 9 bases and J by 4 bases, 11 bases remained unmatched. CDR3 bases: TGTGCCAGCCGGGAGGGCCGCAAAATATACAATGAGCAGTTCTTC. This codes for CASREGRKIYNEQFF. Filled out from reference TRBV19 and TRBJ2-1, the complete variable domain reads DGGITQSPKYLFRKEGQNVTLSCEQNLNHDAMYWYRQDPGQGLRLIYYSQIVNDFQKGDIAEGYSVSREKKESFPLTVTSAQKNPTAFYLCASREGRKIYNEQFFGPGTRLTVL.

This clone was found once. The chain couples TRBV5-1 to TRBJ2-7; 7 bases match TRBD2. CDR1 SGHRS and CDR2 YFSETQ come from the germline V gene. The V and J ends lost 0 bases and 6 bases, in that order; junction bases with no gene match: 3. The CDR3 spans 13 residues. CDR3 coding DNA: TGCGCCAGCAGCTTGGGGACTAGTTTCGAGCAGTACTTC. It is translated as CASSLGTSFEQYF. Variable domain in full (rest from reference TRBV5-1 and TRBJ2-7): KAGVTQTPRYLIKTRGQQVTLSCSPISGHRSVSWYQQTPGQGLQFLFEYFSETQRNKGNFPGRFSGRQFSNSRSEMNVSTLELGDSALYLCASSLGTSFEQYFGPGTRLTVT.

This chain connects TRBV5-5 to TRBJ2-1, with D possibly matching TRBD2 (7 bases). Germline CDR1 reads SGHKS; CDR2 reads YYEKEE (reference sequence). Trimming pared 6 bases from V and 9 bases from J, leaving 28 bases between. The CDR3 sequence is 17 residues long. This CDR3 reads CASTDRGAVQTLGEQFF. In DNA, the CDR3 is TGTGCCAGCACCGACCGGGGGGCGGTACAGACTCTCGGTGAGCAGTTCTTC.

The CDR3 loop reads CASSIGALAGPTDTQYF. The CDR3 bases are TGCGCCAGCAGCATTGGAGCTTTGGCGGGGCCCACAGATACGCAGTATTTT. The chain links TRBV5-1 to TRBJ2-3, with D perhaps matching TRBD2 (6 bases). Germline-derived CDR1 and CDR2 are SGHRS and YFSETQ. CDR3 length: 17 amino acids. V lost 4 bases and J lost 2, with 20 bases in between. The full variable domain, rest sourced from reference TRBV5-1 and TRBJ2-3, is KAGVTQTPRYLIKTRGQQVTLSCSPISGHRSVSWYQQTPGQGLQFLFEYFSETQRNKGNFPGRFSGRQFSNSRSEMNVSTLELGDSALYLCASSIGALAGPTDTQYFGPGTRLTVL.

The CDR3 DNA reads TGTGCCAGCAGCGACCGGGACTGGCCCGAGACCCAGTACTTC. This translates into CASSDRDWPETQYF. This rearrangement joins TRBV5-8 to TRBJ2-5, with D possibly matching TRBD2 (6 bases). CDR1 SGHTS and CDR2 YDEGEE come from the germline V gene. V lost 4 bases to trimming and J lost 5 bases, with 15 bases between them. This CDR3 region has 14 residues.

CDR3: CASNSVGGYTF. CDR3 DNA sequence: TGTGCCAGCAATTCGGTAGGTGGCTACACCTTC. The chain joins TRBV28 to TRBJ1-2; D gene uncertain. The CDR3 totals 11 residues. Per the germline V gene, CDR1 is MDHEN and CDR2 is SYDVKM. Trimming took off 7 bases at V and 7 bases at J, with 10 bases between the two ends.

This chain joins TRBV18 and TRBJ2-5; TRBD1 or TRBD2 may be the D gene (5 bases each). Trimming cost V 5 bases and J 3 bases, with 7 bases left between them. Germline lookup yields CDR1 KGHSH and CDR2 LQKENI. The CDR3 is 12 amino acids. CDR3: CASSGTKETQYF. CDR3 coding DNA: TGTGCCAGCTCAGGGACCAAAGAGACCCAGTACTTC. The full variable domain, its missing parts supplied by reference TRBV18 and TRBJ2-5, is NAGVMQNPRHLVRRRGQEARLRCSPMKGHSHVYWYRQLPEEGLKFMVYLQKENIIDESGMPKERFSAEFPKEGPSILRIQQVVRGDSAAYFCASSGTKETQYFGPGTRLLVL.

The chain links TRBV9 to TRBJ2-3; possibly TRBD2 for D (6 bases). Germline loops: CDR1 SGDLS, CDR2 YYNGEE. The CDR3 totals 16 residues. Trimming shortened V by 0 bases and J by 2 bases, and 13 bases separated the two germline ends. CDR3 in amino acids: CASSVDPGVSTDTQYF. CDR3 coding DNA: TGTGCCAGCAGCGTAGATCCGGGGGTATCCACAGATACGCAGTATTTT.

The V gene is TRBV27, the J gene TRBJ2-6; TRBD1 matches at 12 bases. The germline CDR1 and CDR2 sequences are MNHEY and SMNVEV (reference sequence). Trimming cost V 6 bases and J 0 bases; bases outside gene matches: 18. The CDR3 length is 22 residues. Written as DNA, the CDR3 is TGTGCCAGCAGCCGATACCCCGGGACAGGGGGCCACCAATTCTCTGGGGCCAACGTCCTGACTTTC. Protein sequence: CASSRYPGTGGHQFSGANVLTF.